This T cell receptor beta chain was captured in a study of shared clonotypes between healthy human individuals. Germline CDR1 MGHRA, CDR2 YSYEKL. V lost 0 bases and J lost 2, with 13 bases in between. The CDR3 is 17 residues long. It was CD45RO-negative cells, positively selected for CCR7, that made up naive CD8 cells, with terminally differentiated effector memory CD45RA+ cells excluded. Sequenced by immunoSEQ multiplex PCR; TCRdb stores in-frame clones only, minus some. This table holds around 2.1 million clones, approximately 94% found once. The TCR was taken from a man aged 18 to 29 in good health. Some clones in this sample may be carry-over from other donors' samples. The V and J genes are TRBV4-1 and TRBJ1-4; D is unresolved. The specimen sequenced was naive CD8+ T cells from PBMCs. The CDR3 region has the DNA TGCGCCAGCAGCCAAGATAGCCTACGGATCACTAATGAAAAACTGTTTTTT. Protein sequence: CASSQDSLRITNEKLFF.